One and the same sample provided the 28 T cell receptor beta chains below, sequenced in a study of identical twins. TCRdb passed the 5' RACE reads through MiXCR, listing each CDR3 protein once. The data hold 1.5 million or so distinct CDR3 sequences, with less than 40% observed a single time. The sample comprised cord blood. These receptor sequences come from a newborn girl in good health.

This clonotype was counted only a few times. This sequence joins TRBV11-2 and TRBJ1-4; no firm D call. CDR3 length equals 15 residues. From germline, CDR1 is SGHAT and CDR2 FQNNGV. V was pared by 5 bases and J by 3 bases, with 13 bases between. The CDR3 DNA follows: TGTGCCAGCAGCCCGGGGAAGGGTCCTAATGAAAAACTGTTTTTT. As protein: CASSPGKGPNEKLFF. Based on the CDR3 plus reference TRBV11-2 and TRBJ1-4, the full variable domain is EAGVAQSPRYKIIEKRQSVAFWCNPISGHATLYWYQQILGQGPKLLIQFQNNGVVDDSQLPKDRFSAERLKGVDSTLKIQPAKLEDSAVYLCASSPGKGPNEKLFFGSGTQLSVL.

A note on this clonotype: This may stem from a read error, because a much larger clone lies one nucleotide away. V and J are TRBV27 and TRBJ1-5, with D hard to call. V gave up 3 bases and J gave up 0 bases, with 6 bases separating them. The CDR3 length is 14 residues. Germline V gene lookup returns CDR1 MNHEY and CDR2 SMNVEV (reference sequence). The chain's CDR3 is CASSFWNSNQPQHF. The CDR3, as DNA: TGTGCCAGCAGTTTTTGGAATAGCAATCAGCCCCAGCATTTT.

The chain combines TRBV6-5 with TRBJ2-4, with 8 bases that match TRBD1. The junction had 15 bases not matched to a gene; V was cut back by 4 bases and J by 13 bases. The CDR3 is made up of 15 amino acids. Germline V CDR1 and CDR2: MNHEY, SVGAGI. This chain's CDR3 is CASSSGQGGYYGQYF. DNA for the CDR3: TGTGCCAGCAGTTCCGGACAGGGCGGATACTACGGGCAGTACTTC.

CDR3 bases: TGTGCCAGCAGCCCCGAGTTGCGTCGGGTCAACACCGGGGAGCTGTTTTTT. Its protein product is CASSPELRRVNTGELFF. The V gene is TRBV9, the J gene TRBJ2-2; D is unclear. V lost 4 bases, J lost 2 bases, and 18 bases lay in between. The germline V gene encodes CDR1 SGDLS and CDR2 YYNGEE. This CDR3 has 17 residues.

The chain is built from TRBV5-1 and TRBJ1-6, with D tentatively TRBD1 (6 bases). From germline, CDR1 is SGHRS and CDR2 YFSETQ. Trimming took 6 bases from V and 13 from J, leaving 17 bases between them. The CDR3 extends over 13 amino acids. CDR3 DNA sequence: TGCGCCAGCACGGACAGCGATAATGGGCCCCTCCACTTT. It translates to CASTDSDNGPLHF. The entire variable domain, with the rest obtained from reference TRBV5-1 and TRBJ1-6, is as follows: KAGVTQTPRYLIKTRGQQVTLSCSPISGHRSVSWYQQTPGQGLQFLFEYFSETQRNKGNFPGRFSGRQFSNSRSEMNVSTLELGDSALYLCASTDSDNGPLHFGNGTRLTVT.

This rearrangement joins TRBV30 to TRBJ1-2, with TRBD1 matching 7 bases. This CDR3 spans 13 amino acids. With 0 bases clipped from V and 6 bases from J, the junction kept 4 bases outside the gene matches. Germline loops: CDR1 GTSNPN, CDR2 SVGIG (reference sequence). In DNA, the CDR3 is TGTGCCTGGAGTGTACAGGGGTATCATGGCTACACCTTC. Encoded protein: CAWSVQGYHGYTF.

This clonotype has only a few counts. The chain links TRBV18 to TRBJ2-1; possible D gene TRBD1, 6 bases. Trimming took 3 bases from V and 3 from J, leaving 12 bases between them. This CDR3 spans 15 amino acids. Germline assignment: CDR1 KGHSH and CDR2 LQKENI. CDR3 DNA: TGTGCCAGCTCACCCGGGACACTTTTCTACAATGAGCAGTTCTTC. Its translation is CASSPGTLFYNEQFF.

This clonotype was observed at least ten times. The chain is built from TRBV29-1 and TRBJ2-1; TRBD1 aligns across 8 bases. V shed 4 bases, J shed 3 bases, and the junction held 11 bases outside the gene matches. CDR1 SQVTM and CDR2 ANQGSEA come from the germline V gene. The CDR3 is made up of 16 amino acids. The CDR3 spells CSVVCHRGVCYNEQFF. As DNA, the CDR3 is TGCAGCGTTGTATGTCACAGGGGGGTTTGCTACAATGAGCAGTTCTTC.

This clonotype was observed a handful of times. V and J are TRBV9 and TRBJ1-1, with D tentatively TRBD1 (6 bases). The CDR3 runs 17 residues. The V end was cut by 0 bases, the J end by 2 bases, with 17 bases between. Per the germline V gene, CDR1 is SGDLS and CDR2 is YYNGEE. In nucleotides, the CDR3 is TGTGCCAGCAGCGTAGGATCATCGGGCAGGGGAAACACTGAAGCTTTCTTT. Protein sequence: CASSVGSSGRGNTEAFF.

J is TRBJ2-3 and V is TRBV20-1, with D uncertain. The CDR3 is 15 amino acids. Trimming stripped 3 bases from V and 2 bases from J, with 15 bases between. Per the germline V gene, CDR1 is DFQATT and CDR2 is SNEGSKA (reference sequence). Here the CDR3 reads CSARATIAITDTQYF. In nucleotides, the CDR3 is TGCAGTGCTAGGGCCACCATCGCGATCACAGATACGCAGTATTTT.

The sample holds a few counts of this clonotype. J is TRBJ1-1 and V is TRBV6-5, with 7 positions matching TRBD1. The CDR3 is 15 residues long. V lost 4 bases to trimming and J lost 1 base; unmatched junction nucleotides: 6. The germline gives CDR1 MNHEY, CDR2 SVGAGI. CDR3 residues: CASSSLHRGNTEAFF. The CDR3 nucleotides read TGTGCCAGCAGTTCCTTACACAGGGGGAACACTGAAGCTTTCTTT.

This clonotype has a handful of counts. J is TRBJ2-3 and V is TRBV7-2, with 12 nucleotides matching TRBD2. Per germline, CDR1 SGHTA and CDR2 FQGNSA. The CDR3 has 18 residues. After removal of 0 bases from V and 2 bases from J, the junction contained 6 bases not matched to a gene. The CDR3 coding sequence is TGTGCCAGCAGCTTAGCGCGACTAGCGGGGGCCAACACAGATACGCAGTATTTT. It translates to CASSLARLAGANTDTQYF.

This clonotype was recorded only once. This CDR3 reads CASSSSAGGGTDTQYF. The CDR3 bases are TGTGCCAGCAGCTCGTCTGCGGGGGGTGGCACAGATACGCAGTATTTT. V usage is TRBV7-2 and J usage is TRBJ2-3; TRBD2 agrees at 8 bases. The germline gives CDR1 SGHTA, CDR2 FQGNSA. This CDR3 has 16 amino acids. Trimming removed 4 bases from V and 1 base from J; junction bases left unmatched: 7. Drawing the rest from reference TRBV7-2 and TRBJ2-3, the complete variable domain is GAGVSQSPSNKVTEKGKDVELRCDPISGHTALYWYRQSLGQGLEFLIYFQGNSAPDKSGLPSDRFSAERTGGSVSTLTIQRTQQEDSAVYLCASSSSAGGGTDTQYFGPGTRLTVL.

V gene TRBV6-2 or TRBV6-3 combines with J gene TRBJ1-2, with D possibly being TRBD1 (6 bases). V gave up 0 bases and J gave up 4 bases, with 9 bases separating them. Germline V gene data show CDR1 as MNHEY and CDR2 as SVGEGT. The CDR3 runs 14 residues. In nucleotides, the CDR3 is TGTGCCAGCAGTTACTCGACAGGTCGCTATGGCTACACCTTC. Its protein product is CASSYSTGRYGYTF.

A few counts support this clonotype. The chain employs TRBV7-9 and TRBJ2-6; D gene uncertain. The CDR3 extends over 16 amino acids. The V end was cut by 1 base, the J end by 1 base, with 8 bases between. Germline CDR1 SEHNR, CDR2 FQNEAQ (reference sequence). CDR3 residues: CASSLEYGSGANVLTF. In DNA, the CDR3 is TGTGCCAGCAGCTTAGAATACGGGTCTGGGGCCAACGTCCTGACTTTC. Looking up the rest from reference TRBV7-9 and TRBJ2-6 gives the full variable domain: DTGVSQNPRHKITKRGQNVTFRCDPISEHNRLYWYRQTLGQGPEFLTYFQNEAQLEKSRLLSDRFSAERPKGSFSTLEIQRTEQGDSAMYLCASSLEYGSGANVLTFGAGSRLTVL.

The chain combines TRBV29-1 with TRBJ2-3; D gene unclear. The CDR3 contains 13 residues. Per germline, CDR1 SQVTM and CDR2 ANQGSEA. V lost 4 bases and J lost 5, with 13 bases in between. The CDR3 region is CSVALAGGDTQYF. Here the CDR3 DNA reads TGCAGCGTTGCCCTGGCCGGCGGAGATACGCAGTATTTT.

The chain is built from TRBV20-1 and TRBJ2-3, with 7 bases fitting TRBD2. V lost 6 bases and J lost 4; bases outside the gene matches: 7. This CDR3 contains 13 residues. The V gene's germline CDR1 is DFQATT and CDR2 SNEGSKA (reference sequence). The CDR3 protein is CSAATSRPDTQYF. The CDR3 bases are TGCAGTGCAGCGACTAGCCGACCAGATACGCAGTATTTT.

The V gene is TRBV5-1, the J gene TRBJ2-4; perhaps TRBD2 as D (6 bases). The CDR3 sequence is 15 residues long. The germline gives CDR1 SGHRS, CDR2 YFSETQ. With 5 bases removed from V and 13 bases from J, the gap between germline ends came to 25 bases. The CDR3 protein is CASSFRLGARNEQYF. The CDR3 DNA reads TGCGCCAGCAGTTTTAGACTAGGCGCTAGGAATGAGCAGTACTTC.

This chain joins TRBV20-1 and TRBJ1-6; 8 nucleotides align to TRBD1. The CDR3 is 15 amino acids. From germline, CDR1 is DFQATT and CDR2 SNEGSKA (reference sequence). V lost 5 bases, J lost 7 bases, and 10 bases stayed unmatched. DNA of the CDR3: TGCAGTGCTGAGAGAGGACAGGGAAGAAATTCACCCCTCCACTTT. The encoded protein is CSAERGQGRNSPLHF.

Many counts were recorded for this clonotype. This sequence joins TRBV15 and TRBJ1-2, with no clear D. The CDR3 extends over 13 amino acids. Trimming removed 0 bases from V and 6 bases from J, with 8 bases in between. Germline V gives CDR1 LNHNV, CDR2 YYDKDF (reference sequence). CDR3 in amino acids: CATSRDHRNGYTF. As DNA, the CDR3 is TGTGCCACCAGCAGAGATCACCGTAATGGCTACACCTTC.

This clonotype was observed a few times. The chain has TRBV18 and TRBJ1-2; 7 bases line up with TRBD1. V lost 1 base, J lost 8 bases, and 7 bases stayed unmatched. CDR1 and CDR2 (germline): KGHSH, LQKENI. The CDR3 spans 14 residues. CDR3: CASSPQTGADGYTF. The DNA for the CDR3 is TGTGCCAGCTCACCACAAACAGGGGCTGACGGCTACACCTTC.

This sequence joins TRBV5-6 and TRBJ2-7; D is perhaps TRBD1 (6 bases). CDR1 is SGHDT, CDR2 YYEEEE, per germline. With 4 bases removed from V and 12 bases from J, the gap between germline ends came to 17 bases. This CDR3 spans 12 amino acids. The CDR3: CASSRTADRVYF. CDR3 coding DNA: TGTGCCAGCAGCCGGACAGCAGATAGAGTGTACTTC.

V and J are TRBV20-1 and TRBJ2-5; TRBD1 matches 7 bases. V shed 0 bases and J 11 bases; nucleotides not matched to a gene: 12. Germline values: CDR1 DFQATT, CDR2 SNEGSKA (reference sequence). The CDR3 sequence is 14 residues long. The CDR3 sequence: CSARDGQGVSGQYF. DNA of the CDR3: TGCAGTGCTAGAGATGGTCAGGGGGTTTCGGGGCAGTACTTC.

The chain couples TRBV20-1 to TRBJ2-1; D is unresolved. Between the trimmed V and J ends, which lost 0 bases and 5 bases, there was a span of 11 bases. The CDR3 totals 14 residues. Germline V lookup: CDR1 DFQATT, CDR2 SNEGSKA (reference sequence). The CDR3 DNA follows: TGCAGTGCTAGAGAAGGGTCCCGGAACAATGAGCAGTTCTTC. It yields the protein CSAREGSRNNEQFF.

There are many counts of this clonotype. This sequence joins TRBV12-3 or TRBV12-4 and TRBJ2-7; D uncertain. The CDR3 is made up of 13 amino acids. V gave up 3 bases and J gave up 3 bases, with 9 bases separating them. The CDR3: CASSFGWDYEQYF. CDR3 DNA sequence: TGTGCCAGCAGTTTCGGATGGGACTACGAGCAGTACTTC.

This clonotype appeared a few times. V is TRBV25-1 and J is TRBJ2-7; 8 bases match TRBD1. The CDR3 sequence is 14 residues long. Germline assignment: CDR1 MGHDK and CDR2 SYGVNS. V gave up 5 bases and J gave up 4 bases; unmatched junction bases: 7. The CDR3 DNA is TGTGCCAGCAGTATGGCAGGGGGCGGGTACGAGCAGTACTTC. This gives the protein CASSMAGGGYEQYF.

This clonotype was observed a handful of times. The CDR3 DNA is TGTGCCAGCAGATCAAGTCTCAATCAGCCCCAGCATTTT. This gives the protein CASRSSLNQPQHF. The chain links TRBV5-5 to TRBJ1-5; D gene unclear. The CDR3 contains 13 residues. Germline CDR1 reads SGHKS; CDR2 reads YYEKEE (reference sequence). V lost 5 bases and J 3 bases, leaving 9 bases between the germline ends.

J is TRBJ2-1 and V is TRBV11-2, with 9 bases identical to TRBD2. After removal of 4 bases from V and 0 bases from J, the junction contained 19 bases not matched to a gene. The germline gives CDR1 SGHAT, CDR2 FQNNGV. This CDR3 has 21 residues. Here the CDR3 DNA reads TGTGCCAGCAGCTCCCCAAATCTGGCTAGCGGGGTGATAAGCTCCTACAATGAGCAGTTCTTC. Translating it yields CASSSPNLASGVISSYNEQFF.